This T cell receptor (beta chain) was retrieved from a study of neoadjuvant anti-PD-1 for oral cavity cancer. Study outcomes and limitations: TCR analyses covered only a few patients per response group.

PBMC libraries mostly used around 460 ng of input genomic DNA, with six replicates per sample. TCRdb's table, derived via immunoSEQ multiplex PCR, lists solely in-frame clones and lacks some. This sample has some 9,500 clones; approximately 72% occur once, and the top ten carry less than 4.5%. Time point indicated: after neoadjuvant nivolumab, at surgical resection. As concerns this clone: Its antigen is still unknown.

Per germline, CDR1 SGDLS and CDR2 YYNGEE. The V segment lost 0 bases and the J segment 3 bases; nucleotides outside the gene matches: 10. This CDR3 region has 18 residues. The V call is TRBV9, the J call TRBJ2-7; 12 positions agree with TRBD2. The sequencing here drew on PBMCs, taken after nivolumab (anti-PD-1) treatment. This clonotype was obtained from a person between 40 and 80 years old with oral cavity squamous cell carcinoma. The CDR3 DNA reads TGTGCCAGCAGCGTAGGGAGCCTAGCGGGAGGGTGGAACTACGAGCAGTACTTC. Protein product: CASSVGSLAGGWNYEQYF.